Each of the 8 T cell receptor beta chains below was sequenced from the same sample in a study of shared clonotypes between healthy human individuals. The protocol was immunoSEQ multiplex PCR, while the TCRdb copy is restricted to in-frame clones and leaves out a portion. The data hold millions of clones, with roughly 92% observed a single time. Sequencing used naive CD4+ T cells sorted from blood. Described subset: CD45RA+ positively selected. All receptors come from a man aged 18-30 years in good health.

As regards this clone: Different DNA sequences within this sample yield the same CDR3. The CDR3 DNA is TGTGCCAGCAGCCTAAGGAGCAATCAGCCCCAGCATTTT. Translated: CASSLRSNQPQHF. J is TRBJ1-5 and V is TRBV6-1; no clear D gene. Germline lookup yields CDR1 MNHNS and CDR2 SASEGT. Trimming left V 6 bases short and J 1 base short, with 7 bases between. The CDR3 is 13 amino acids.

The chain employs TRBV5-1 and TRBJ2-3; 13 positions match TRBD2. V was pared by 7 bases and J by 2 bases, with 13 bases of the junction left unmatched. The V gene's germline CDR1 is SGHRS and CDR2 YFSETQ. The CDR3 is made up of 18 amino acids. CDR3 sequence reads: CASRPGLAGMGVTDTQYF. CDR3 nucleotide sequence: TGCGCCAGCCGTCCGGGACTAGCGGGAATGGGGGTCACAGATACGCAGTATTTT.

This clone was picked up one time. The same CDR3 is also encoded by other DNA sequences in this sample. J is TRBJ2-7 and V is TRBV6-5; 11 bases line up with TRBD2. The CDR3 length is 15 residues. The V gene end was trimmed by 5 bases and the J gene end by 0 bases; junction bases not matched to a gene: 3. The germline gives CDR1 MNHEY, CDR2 SVGAGI. The CDR3 nucleotides are TGTGCCAGCAGTCTAACTAGCGGGGGCTCCTACGAGCAGTACTTC. It encodes CASSLTSGGSYEQYF.

The count of this clone is one. V and J are TRBV30 and TRBJ2-3, with D unresolved. The CDR3 sequence is 13 residues long. Germline V CDR1 and CDR2: GTSNPN, SVGIG (reference sequence). The ends were cut back, 1 base at V and 6 bases at J, with 11 bases in the middle. CDR3 nucleotides: TGTGCCTGGAGTGCCGACTTCCAGGATACGCAGTATTTT. Its protein is CAWSADFQDTQYF.

The chain has TRBV25-1 and TRBJ2-1; the D call may be TRBD1 or TRBD2 (5 bases each). The CDR3 totals 16 residues. The V gene's germline CDR1 is MGHDK and CDR2 SYGVNS. Deletions cut 0 bases from V and 6 bases from J, with 15 bases between. CDR3 sequence reads: CASSEYLQLGANEQFF. The CDR3 DNA reads TGTGCCAGCAGTGAATATCTCCAACTAGGGGCCAATGAGCAGTTCTTC.

This chain joins TRBV30 and TRBJ1-1, with 7 bases aligning to TRBD1. This CDR3 region has 14 residues. Trimming took 3 bases from V and 0 from J; bases not matched to a gene: 4. The germline V gene has CDR1 GTSNPN and CDR2 SVGIG (reference sequence). CDR3 DNA: TGTGCCTGGAGGACAGGGAATTTGAACACTGAAGCTTTCTTT. Translating gives CAWRTGNLNTEAFF.

CDR3 coding DNA: TGTGCCAGCAGCTTGGCCCGCTTCTCAGAGACCCAGTACTTC. Translated, it gives CASSLARFSETQYF. This chain joins TRBV5-4 and TRBJ2-5; D is uncertain. V was cut by 0 bases and J by 4 bases, with 10 bases left in between. Germline loops: CDR1 SGHNT, CDR2 YYREEE (reference sequence). CDR3 length: 14 residues.

The gene calls are TRBV6-5 and TRBJ2-5; no clear D. V lost 2 bases and J 5 bases, leaving 9 bases between the germline ends. The CDR3 has 13 residues. Germline lookup yields CDR1 MNHEY and CDR2 SVGAGI. CDR3 amino acids: CASSYGIRETQYF. The CDR3 DNA sequence: TGTGCCAGCAGTTACGGTATTCGGGAGACCCAGTACTTC.